The next 28 T cell receptor beta chains were all read from a single sample in a study of shared clonotypes between healthy human individuals. TCRdb's copy holds only in-frame clones and misses some; the assay was immunoSEQ multiplex PCR. The table has about 2.2 million clones, roughly 91% seen once; the top ten hold 1.7%. The naive CD8 fraction comprised CD45RO-negative cells positively selected for CCR7 and excluded terminally differentiated effector memory CD45RA+ cells. The sample consisted of naive CD8+ T cells from PBMCs. These TCRs come from a man between 18 and 35 years old in good health. Some clones in this sample may be carry-over from other donors' samples.

V and J are TRBV4-3 and TRBJ2-1; 10 bases align to TRBD1. This CDR3 has 17 amino acids. The V gene end was trimmed by 0 bases and the J gene end by 8 bases; junction bases not matched to a gene: 10. Per the germline V gene, CDR1 is LGHNA and CDR2 is YSLEER. CDR3 sequence: CASSQDIGQGGIDEQFF. In DNA form, the CDR3 reads TGCGCCAGCAGCCAAGATATCGGACAGGGGGGCATCGATGAGCAGTTCTTC.

Only one count was recorded for this clone. The CDR3 DNA reads as TGTGCCAGCAGATATAGCCCCCCCAGCGGGAGTCCCAAGGAGCAGTTCTTC. It encodes CASRYSPPSGSPKEQFF. The chain employs TRBV7-9 and TRBJ2-1; 8 positions agree with TRBD2. The CDR3 spans 17 residues. Unmatched junction bases numbered 20, after V lost 6 bases and J lost 10 bases. Germline-derived CDR1 and CDR2 are SEHNR and FQNEAQ (reference sequence).

This rearrangement joins TRBV9 to TRBJ2-2, with TRBD2 as a possible D gene (5 bases). The CDR3 is 14 residues long. The V end was cut by 2 bases, the J end by 8 bases, with 13 bases between. CDR1 SGDLS and CDR2 YYNGEE come from the germline V gene. The CDR3 here is CASSVGQTMGELFF. CDR3 nucleotides: TGTGCCAGCAGCGTTGGTCAGACTATGGGGGAGCTGTTTTTT. Variable domain in full (rest from reference TRBV9 and TRBJ2-2): DSGVTQTPKHLITATGQRVTLRCSPRSGDLSVYWYQQSLDQGLQFLIQYYNGEERAKGNILERFSAQQFPDLHSELNLSSLELGDSALYFCASSVGQTMGELFFGEGSRLTVL.

The chain carries TRBV28 and TRBJ1-1; the D gene is possibly TRBD1 (5 bases). V lost 4 bases and J 4 bases, leaving 10 bases between the germline ends. Germline V gene data show CDR1 as MDHEN and CDR2 as SYDVKM. CDR3 size: 13 residues. The CDR3 DNA sequence: TGTGCCAGCAGTTGGGGGACGGGCACTGAAGCTTTCTTT. It encodes CASSWGTGTEAFF.

The CDR3 reads CASSPKTDPGGYGYTF. The CDR3 nucleotides read TGTGCCAGCAGCCCTAAAACAGATCCTGGGGGCTATGGCTACACCTTC. This rearrangement joins TRBV7-9 to TRBJ1-2; D is perhaps TRBD1 (5 bases). Germline loops: CDR1 SEHNR, CDR2 FQNEAQ (reference sequence). The CDR3 extends over 16 amino acids. The V and J ends lost 5 bases and 4 bases respectively, with 20 bases between them.

J is TRBJ2-5 and V is TRBV15; tentative D call: TRBD2 (5 bases). Germline V gene data show CDR1 as LNHNV and CDR2 as YYDKDF (reference sequence). This CDR3 comprises 14 residues. V dropped 5 bases and J dropped 4 bases, with 14 bases sitting between them. The CDR3 loop reads CATSGSVSVETQYF. The CDR3 coding sequence is TGTGCCACCAGCGGGAGCGTCTCTGTAGAGACCCAGTACTTC.

The V call is TRBV27, the J call TRBJ2-7; perhaps TRBD2 as D (5 bases). The germline V gene has CDR1 MNHEY and CDR2 SMNVEV (reference sequence). Between the trimmed V and J ends, which lost 8 bases and 3 bases, there was a span of 11 bases. This CDR3 has 12 amino acids. CDR3 amino acids: CASARDHYEQYF. The CDR3 DNA reads as TGTGCCAGCGCCCGGGATCACTACGAGCAGTACTTC.

This chain connects TRBV29-1 to TRBJ2-3, with 8 nucleotides matching TRBD1. Germline trimming cut 4 bases from V and 1 base from J; bases unmatched to any gene: 4. This CDR3 has 14 residues. Germline values: CDR1 SQVTM, CDR2 ANQGSEA. CDR3 sequence reads: CSVGDRIRTDTQYF. The CDR3 DNA reads TGCAGCGTTGGGGACAGGATTCGCACAGATACGCAGTATTTT.

The V and J genes are TRBV6-5 and TRBJ1-5; 10 bases fit TRBD1. V lost 2 bases and J lost 7; bases outside the gene matches: 5. Per germline, CDR1 MNHEY and CDR2 SVGAGI. The CDR3 length is 15 residues. This CDR3 reads CASSYGTGEGQPQHF. The CDR3, as DNA: TGTGCCAGCAGTTACGGGACAGGGGAAGGACAGCCCCAGCATTTT.

The chain employs TRBV5-1 and TRBJ2-3; D not resolved. This CDR3 has 13 residues. V lost 0 bases and J lost 5, with 7 bases in between. Germline V CDR1 and CDR2: SGHRS, YFSETQ. CDR3 residues: CASSLGLRDTQYF. CDR3 nucleotides: TGCGCCAGCAGCTTGGGTCTTAGAGATACGCAGTATTTT.

V usage is TRBV7-3 and J usage is TRBJ2-2; D possibly corresponds to TRBD2 (5 bases). Germline values: CDR1 SGHTA, CDR2 FQGTGA. Trimming took off 5 bases at V and 6 bases at J, with 13 bases between the two ends. The CDR3 is made up of 14 amino acids. The CDR3 coding sequence is TGTGCCAGCAGCGAACTAGTGAGGGCCGGGGAGCTGTTTTTT. Translation: CASSELVRAGELFF.

The rearrangement uses TRBV7-2 and TRBJ2-2, with D possibly being TRBD1 or TRBD2 (5 bases each). Germline CDR1 reads SGHTA; CDR2 reads FQGNSA. With 5 bases removed from V and 4 bases from J, the gap between germline ends came to 17 bases. The CDR3 has 16 amino acids. This chain's CDR3 is CASSPGRVPFTGELFF. The CDR3 DNA sequence: TGTGCCAGCAGCCCGGGGCGGGTTCCCTTCACCGGGGAGCTGTTTTTT. The variable domain in full, completed from reference TRBV7-2 and TRBJ2-2, reads GAGVSQSPSNKVTEKGKDVELRCDPISGHTALYWYRQSLGQGLEFLIYFQGNSAPDKSGLPSDRFSAERTGGSVSTLTIQRTQQEDSAVYLCASSPGRVPFTGELFFGEGSRLTVL.

Points on this clone: One end of the junction is discordant with germline, which a read error may explain. Different DNA sequences within this sample yield the same CDR3. The chain recombines TRBV13 with TRBJ2-1; 7 positions match TRBD1. This CDR3 has 13 residues. CDR1 is PRHDT and CDR2 is FYEKMQ in the germline V gene (reference sequence). DNA for the CDR3: TGTGCCAGCAGCCTAGGGACAGCGAATGAGCAGTTCTTC. Its protein is CASSLGTANEQFF.

The V call is TRBV7-9, the J call TRBJ2-1, with TRBD1 matching over 8 bases. The CDR3 totals 14 residues. Germline V lookup: CDR1 SEHNR, CDR2 FQNEAQ (reference sequence). V shed 5 bases, J shed 6 bases, and the junction held 6 bases outside the gene matches. CDR3 sequence reads: CASSPRGHTNEQFF. The CDR3 DNA reads as TGTGCCAGCAGCCCCAGGGGGCATACCAATGAGCAGTTCTTC.

The V gene is TRBV6-1, the J gene TRBJ1-2, with D hard to call. V lost 4 bases, J lost 7 bases, and 10 bases lay in between. The CDR3 covers 12 residues. Germline assignment: CDR1 MNHNS and CDR2 SASEGT. CDR3 coding DNA: TGTGCCAGCAGTGGTTTGGGCTCTGGCTACACCTTC. This sequence encodes CASSGLGSGYTF.

The chain carries TRBV30 and TRBJ2-7, with 7 bases that match TRBD1. Per the germline V gene, CDR1 is GTSNPN and CDR2 is SVGIG (reference sequence). The trim removed 5 bases at V and 3 bases at J, leaving 16 bases unmatched. The CDR3 totals 16 residues. CDR3 residues: CAWGGSGQSFHYEQYF. DNA of the CDR3: TGTGCCTGGGGGGGATCGGGACAGTCCTTCCACTACGAGCAGTACTTC.

This chain joins TRBV5-6 and TRBJ2-2; D may be TRBD1 (6 bases). The CDR3 has 16 amino acids. Germline V gene lookup returns CDR1 SGHDT and CDR2 YYEEEE. V lost 4 bases and J 6 bases, leaving 19 bases between the germline ends. CDR3 amino acids: CASSGGHSPEAGELFF. The CDR3 DNA follows: TGTGCCAGCAGCGGGGGACACAGCCCGGAGGCCGGGGAGCTGTTTTTT.

This clone has more than one count but fewer than ten. Other DNA sequences of this sample code for an identical CDR3. V is TRBV9 and J is TRBJ1-1; D is undetermined. Germline V gene sequence: CDR1 SGDLS, CDR2 YYNGEE. This CDR3 has 13 residues. V was cut by 4 bases and J by 1 base, with 8 bases left in between. This CDR3 reads CASSPWGNTEAFF. The CDR3 DNA follows: TGTGCCAGCAGCCCGTGGGGGAACACTGAAGCTTTCTTT.

The V call is TRBV19, the J call TRBJ1-5, with D unresolved. The CDR3 has 16 residues. The V and J ends lost 0 bases and 0 bases respectively, with 9 bases between them. The germline CDR1 and CDR2 sequences are LNHDA and SQIVND (reference sequence). CDR3 in DNA: TGTGCCAGTAGTATAGATTTGGACGTTAGCAATCAGCCCCAGCATTTT. It encodes CASSIDLDVSNQPQHF.

The chain joins TRBV4-1 to TRBJ2-7; D possibly corresponds to TRBD1 (7 bases). V shed 1 base and J shed 2 bases, with 18 bases lying between them. The CDR3 is 17 residues long. Germline assignment: CDR1 MGHRA and CDR2 YSYEKL. CDR3 in DNA: TGCGCCAGCAGCCAAGTCGCAGGGGGGCCGCGGGCCTACGAGCAGTACTTC. Translation gives CASSQVAGGPRAYEQYF.

The chain recombines TRBV19 with TRBJ1-5; D uncertain. This CDR3 is 13 amino acids long. The ends were cut back, 3 bases at V and 7 bases at J, with 10 bases in the middle. Germline lookup yields CDR1 LNHDA and CDR2 SQIVND (reference sequence). CDR3 sequence (DNA): TGTGCCAGTAGTATCCAAGTTCCCCAGCCCCAGCATTTT. It yields the protein CASSIQVPQPQHF. Drawing the rest from reference TRBV19 and TRBJ1-5, the complete variable domain is DGGITQSPKYLFRKEGQNVTLSCEQNLNHDAMYWYRQDPGQGLRLIYYSQIVNDFQKGDIAEGYSVSREKKESFPLTVTSAQKNPTAFYLCASSIQVPQPQHFGDGTRLSIL.

In the case of this clone: Different DNA sequences within this sample yield the same CDR3. As DNA, the CDR3 is TGTGCCAGTAGTCCTAGGACAGTAAACACTGAAGCTTTCTTT. This codes for CASSPRTVNTEAFF. The chain recombines TRBV19 with TRBJ1-1, with D perhaps matching TRBD1 (6 bases). The CDR3 is made up of 14 amino acids. Per the germline V gene, CDR1 is LNHDA and CDR2 is SQIVND (reference sequence). V was trimmed by 5 bases and J by 2 bases, leaving 12 bases between them.

The count of this clone is one. The J gene is TRBJ2-1, the V gene TRBV7-9; 9 nucleotides line up with TRBD1. The CDR3 is made up of 14 amino acids. Trimming took 2 bases from V and 7 from J; bases not matched to a gene: 3. The germline gives CDR1 SEHNR, CDR2 FQNEAQ (reference sequence). CDR3 coding DNA: TGTGCCAGCAGCTTAAGGGACAGGGAGAATGAGCAGTTCTTC. This encodes CASSLRDRENEQFF. Supplemented by reference TRBV7-9 and TRBJ2-1, the full variable domain reads DTGVSQNPRHKITKRGQNVTFRCDPISEHNRLYWYRQTLGQGPEFLTYFQNEAQLEKSRLLSDRFSAERPKGSFSTLEIQRTEQGDSAMYLCASSLRDRENEQFFGPGTRLTVL.

V usage is TRBV27 and J usage is TRBJ1-1, with 7 bases fitting TRBD1. The germline V gene has CDR1 MNHEY and CDR2 SMNVEV (reference sequence). The CDR3 runs to 14 residues. Trimming cost V 5 bases and J 1 base; bases outside gene matches: 4. Here the CDR3 DNA reads TGTGCCAGCAGTAGACAGGGAGGGAACACTGAAGCTTTCTTT. Amino acids: CASSRQGGNTEAFF.

The V gene is TRBV6-5, the J gene TRBJ2-7; D uncertain. Trimming shortened V by 5 bases and J by 5 bases, and 7 bases separated the two germline ends. The CDR3 is 11 residues long. CDR1 is MNHEY, CDR2 SVGAGI, per germline. This CDR3 is CASSTVDEQYF. In DNA, the CDR3 is TGTGCCAGCAGTACGGTTGACGAGCAGTACTTC.

The CDR3 sequence: CASAPGTGSFLKLFF. Here the CDR3 DNA reads TGTGCCAGTGCCCCCGGCACAGGGAGCTTTCTAAAACTGTTTTTT. This sequence joins TRBV19 and TRBJ1-4, with D maybe TRBD1 (6 bases). CDR3 length: 15 amino acids. Germline lookup yields CDR1 LNHDA and CDR2 SQIVND (reference sequence). V was clipped by 8 bases and J by 10 bases, with 23 bases between them.

Only a few counts were recorded for this clone. The J gene is TRBJ1-1, the V gene TRBV9; 8 nucleotides align to TRBD1. Germline values: CDR1 SGDLS, CDR2 YYNGEE. After removal of 0 bases from V and 6 bases from J, the junction contained 7 bases not matched to a gene. The CDR3 runs to 15 residues. The CDR3 sequence is CASSVGQTGVPEAFF. The CDR3, as DNA: TGTGCCAGCAGCGTAGGACAGACAGGGGTCCCTGAAGCTTTCTTT.

The CDR3, as DNA: TGTGCCAGCAGTTTAATCCCAGGGACGCCAAGGCAGCAGCCCCAGCATTTT. Encoded protein: CASSLIPGTPRQQPQHF. The chain joins TRBV28 to TRBJ1-5; tentatively, D is TRBD1 (5 bases). CDR1 and CDR2 (germline): MDHEN, SYDVKM. CDR3 length equals 17 residues. V lost 2 bases and J 7 bases, leaving 21 bases between the germline ends.